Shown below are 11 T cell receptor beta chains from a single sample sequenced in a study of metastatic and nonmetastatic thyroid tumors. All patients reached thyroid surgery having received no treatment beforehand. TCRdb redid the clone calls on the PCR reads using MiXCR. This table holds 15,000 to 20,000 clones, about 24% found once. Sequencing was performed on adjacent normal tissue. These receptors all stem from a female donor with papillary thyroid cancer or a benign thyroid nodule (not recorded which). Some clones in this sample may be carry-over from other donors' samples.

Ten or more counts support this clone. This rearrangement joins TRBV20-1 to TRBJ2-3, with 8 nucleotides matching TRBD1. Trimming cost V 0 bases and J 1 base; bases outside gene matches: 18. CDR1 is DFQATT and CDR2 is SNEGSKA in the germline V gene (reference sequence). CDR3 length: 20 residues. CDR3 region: CSAREPSLSGGSSGTDTQYF. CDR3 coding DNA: TGCAGTGCTAGAGAACCCTCCCTGTCAGGGGGCAGTTCAGGCACAGATACGCAGTATTTT.

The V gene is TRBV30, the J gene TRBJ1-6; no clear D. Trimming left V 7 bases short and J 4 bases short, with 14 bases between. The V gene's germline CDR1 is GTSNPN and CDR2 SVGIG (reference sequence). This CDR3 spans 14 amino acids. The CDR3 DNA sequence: TGTGCCTATCGATACAGCGATTATAATTCACCCCTCCACTTT. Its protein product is CAYRYSDYNSPLHF.

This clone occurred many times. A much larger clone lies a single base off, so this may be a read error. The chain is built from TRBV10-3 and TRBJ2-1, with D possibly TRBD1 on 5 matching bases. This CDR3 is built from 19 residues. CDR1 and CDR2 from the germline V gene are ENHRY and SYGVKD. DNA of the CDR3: TGTGCCATCAGCCCCCAAAGAAGGAGCCTTCTATTTGGGGCCAATGAGCGGTTCTTC. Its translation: CAISPQRRSLLFGANERFF.

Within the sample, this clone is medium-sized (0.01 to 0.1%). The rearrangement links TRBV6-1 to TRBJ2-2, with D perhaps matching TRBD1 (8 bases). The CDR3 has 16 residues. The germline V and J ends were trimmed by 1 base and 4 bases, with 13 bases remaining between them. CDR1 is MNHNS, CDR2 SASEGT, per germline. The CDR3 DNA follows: TGTGCCAGCAGTGAAGGTACAGGGGGGGCCACCGGGGAGCTGTTTTTT. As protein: CASSEGTGGATGELFF.

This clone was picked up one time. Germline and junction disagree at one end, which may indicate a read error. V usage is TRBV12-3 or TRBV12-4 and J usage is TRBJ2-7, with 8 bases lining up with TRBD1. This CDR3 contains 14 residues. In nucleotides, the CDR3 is TGTGCCTGCAGTACGGGACAGGTGGCCTCCGAGCAGTACTTC. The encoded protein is CACSTGQVASEQYF.

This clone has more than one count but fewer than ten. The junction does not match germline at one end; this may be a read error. The CDR3: CAIRAAGEPFF. CDR3 nucleotides: TGTGCCATCAGAGCTGCTGGGGAGCCGTTTTTT. The chain links TRBV2 to TRBJ2-2, with a tentative D call TRBD2 (5 bases). From germline, CDR1 is SNHLY and CDR2 FYNNEI. The CDR3 totals 11 residues.

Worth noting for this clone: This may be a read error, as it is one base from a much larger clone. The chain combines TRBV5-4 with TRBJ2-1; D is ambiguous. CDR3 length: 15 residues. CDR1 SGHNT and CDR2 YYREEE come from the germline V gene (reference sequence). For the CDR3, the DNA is TGTGCCAGCAGCTTGGACATTGGGCTTTACAATGAGGAGTTCTTC. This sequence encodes CASSLDIGLYNEEFF.

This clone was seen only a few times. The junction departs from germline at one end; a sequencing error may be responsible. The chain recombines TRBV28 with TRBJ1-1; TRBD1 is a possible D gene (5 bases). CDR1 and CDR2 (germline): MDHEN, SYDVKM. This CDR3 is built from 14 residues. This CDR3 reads CASRGRATDTEAFF. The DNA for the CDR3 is TGTGCCAGCCGGGGACGGGCGACGGACACCGAAGCTTTCTTT.

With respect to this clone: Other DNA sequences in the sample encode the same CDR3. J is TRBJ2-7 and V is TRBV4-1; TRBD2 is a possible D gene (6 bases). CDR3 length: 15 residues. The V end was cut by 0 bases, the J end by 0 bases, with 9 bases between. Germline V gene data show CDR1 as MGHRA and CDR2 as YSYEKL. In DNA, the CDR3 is TGCGCCAGCAGCCAAGAGCGGGGCCCCTCCTACGAGCAGTACTTC. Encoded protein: CASSQERGPSYEQYF.

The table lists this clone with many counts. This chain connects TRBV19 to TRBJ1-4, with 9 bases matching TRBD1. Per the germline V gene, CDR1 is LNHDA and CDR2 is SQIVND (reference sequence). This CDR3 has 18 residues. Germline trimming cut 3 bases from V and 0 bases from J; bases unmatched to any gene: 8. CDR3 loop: CASSILWTGDPTNEKLFF. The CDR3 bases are TGTGCCAGTAGTATCTTATGGACAGGGGACCCAACTAATGAAAAACTGTTTTTT.

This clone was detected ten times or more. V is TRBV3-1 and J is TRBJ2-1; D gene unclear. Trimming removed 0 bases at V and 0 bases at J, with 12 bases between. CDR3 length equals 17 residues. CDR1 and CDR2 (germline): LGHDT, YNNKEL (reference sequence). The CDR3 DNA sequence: TGTGCCAGCAGCCAAGAAGTTCAGACATTCTCCTACAATGAGCAGTTCTTC. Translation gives CASSQEVQTFSYNEQFF.